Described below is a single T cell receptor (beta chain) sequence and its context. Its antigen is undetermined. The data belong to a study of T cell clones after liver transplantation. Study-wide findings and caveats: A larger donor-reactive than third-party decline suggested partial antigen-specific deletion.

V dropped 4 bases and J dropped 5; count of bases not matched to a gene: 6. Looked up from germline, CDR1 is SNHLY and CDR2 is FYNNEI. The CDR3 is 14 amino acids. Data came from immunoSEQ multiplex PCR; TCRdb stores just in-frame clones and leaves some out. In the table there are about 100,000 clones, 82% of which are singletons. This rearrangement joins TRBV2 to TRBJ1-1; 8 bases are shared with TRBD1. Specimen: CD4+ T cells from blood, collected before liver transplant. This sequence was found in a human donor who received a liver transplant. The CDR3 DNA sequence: TGTGCCAGCAGTGTCCGGACAGGGAGGACTGAAGCTTTCTTT. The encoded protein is CASSVRTGRTEAFF.